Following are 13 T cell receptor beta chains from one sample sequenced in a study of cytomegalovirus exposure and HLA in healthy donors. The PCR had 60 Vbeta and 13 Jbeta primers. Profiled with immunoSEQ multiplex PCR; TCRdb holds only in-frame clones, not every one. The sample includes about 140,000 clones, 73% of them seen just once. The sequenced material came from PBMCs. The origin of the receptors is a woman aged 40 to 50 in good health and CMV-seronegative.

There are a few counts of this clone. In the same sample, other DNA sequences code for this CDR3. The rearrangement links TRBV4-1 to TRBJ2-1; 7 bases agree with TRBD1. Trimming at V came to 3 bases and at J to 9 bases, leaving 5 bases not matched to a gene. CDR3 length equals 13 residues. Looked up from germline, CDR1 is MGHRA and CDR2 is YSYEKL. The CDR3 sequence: CASSQAGGFEQFF. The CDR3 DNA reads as TGCGCCAGCAGCCAGGCAGGGGGATTTGAGCAGTTCTTC.

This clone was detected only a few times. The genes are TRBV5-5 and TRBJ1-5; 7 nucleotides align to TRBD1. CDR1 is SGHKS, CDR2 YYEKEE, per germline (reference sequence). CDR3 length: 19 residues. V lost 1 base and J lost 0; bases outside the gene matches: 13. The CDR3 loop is CASSLYGTARISSNQPQHF. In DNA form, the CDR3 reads TGTGCCAGCAGCTTGTACGGGACAGCCCGTATCTCTAGCAATCAGCCCCAGCATTTT.

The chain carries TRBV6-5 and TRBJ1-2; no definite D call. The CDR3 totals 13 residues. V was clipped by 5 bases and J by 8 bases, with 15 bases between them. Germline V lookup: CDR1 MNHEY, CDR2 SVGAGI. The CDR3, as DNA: TGTGCCAGCAGTGAAGTGGGAGGCGGCGGCTACACCTTC. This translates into CASSEVGGGGYTF.

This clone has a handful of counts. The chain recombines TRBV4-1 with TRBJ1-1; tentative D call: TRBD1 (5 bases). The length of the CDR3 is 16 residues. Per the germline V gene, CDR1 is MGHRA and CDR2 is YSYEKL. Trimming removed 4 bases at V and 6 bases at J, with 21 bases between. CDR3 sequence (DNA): TGCGCCAGCAGCCCACTCGGAGGGGCCGGGGGGTCTGAAGCTTTCTTT. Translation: CASSPLGGAGGSEAFF.

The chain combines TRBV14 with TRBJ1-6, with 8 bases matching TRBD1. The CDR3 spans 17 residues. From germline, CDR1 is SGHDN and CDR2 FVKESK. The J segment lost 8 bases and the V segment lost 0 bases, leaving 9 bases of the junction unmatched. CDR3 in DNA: TGTGCCAGCAGCCAAGACTCGACCGGGACAGGTTATTCACCCCTCCACTTT. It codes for CASSQDSTGTGYSPLHF.

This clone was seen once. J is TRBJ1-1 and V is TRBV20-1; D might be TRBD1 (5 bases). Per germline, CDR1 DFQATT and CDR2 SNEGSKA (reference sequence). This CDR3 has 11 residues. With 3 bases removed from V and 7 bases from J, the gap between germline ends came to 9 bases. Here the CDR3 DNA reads TGCAGTGCTAGTCTCGGGGGTGAAGCTTTCTTT. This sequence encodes CSASLGGEAFF.

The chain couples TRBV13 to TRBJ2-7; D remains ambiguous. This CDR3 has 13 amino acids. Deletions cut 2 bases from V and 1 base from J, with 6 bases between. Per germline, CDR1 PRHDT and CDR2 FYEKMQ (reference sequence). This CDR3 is CASSLPGSYEQYF. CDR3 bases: TGTGCCAGCAGCTTACCGGGTTCCTACGAGCAGTACTTC.

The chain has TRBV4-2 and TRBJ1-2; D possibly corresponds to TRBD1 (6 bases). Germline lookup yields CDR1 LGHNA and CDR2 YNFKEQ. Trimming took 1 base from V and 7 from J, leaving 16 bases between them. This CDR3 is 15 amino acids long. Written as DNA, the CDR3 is TGTGCCAGCAGCCAAGGAGGGGGACAAAAAGGTGGCTACACCTTC. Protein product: CASSQGGGQKGGYTF.

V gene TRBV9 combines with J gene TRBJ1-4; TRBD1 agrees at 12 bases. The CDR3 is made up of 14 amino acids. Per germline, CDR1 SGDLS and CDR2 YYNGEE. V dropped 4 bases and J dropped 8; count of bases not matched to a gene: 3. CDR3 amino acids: CASSPGQGAEKLFF. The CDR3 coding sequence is TGTGCCAGCAGCCCGGGACAGGGGGCGGAAAAACTGTTTTTT.

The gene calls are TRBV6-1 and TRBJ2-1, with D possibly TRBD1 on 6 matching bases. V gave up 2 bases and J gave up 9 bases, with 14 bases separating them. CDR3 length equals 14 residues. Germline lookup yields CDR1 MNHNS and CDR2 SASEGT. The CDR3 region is CASSELPGQFEQFF. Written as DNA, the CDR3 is TGTGCCAGCAGTGAACTCCCTGGACAGTTTGAGCAGTTCTTC.

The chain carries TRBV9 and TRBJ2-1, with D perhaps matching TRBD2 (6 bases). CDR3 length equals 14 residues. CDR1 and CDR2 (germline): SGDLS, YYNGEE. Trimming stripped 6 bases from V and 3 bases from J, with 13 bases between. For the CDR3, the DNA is TGTGCCAGCAACCCGGGGGTTTTCTACAATGAGCAGTTCTTC. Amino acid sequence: CASNPGVFYNEQFF.

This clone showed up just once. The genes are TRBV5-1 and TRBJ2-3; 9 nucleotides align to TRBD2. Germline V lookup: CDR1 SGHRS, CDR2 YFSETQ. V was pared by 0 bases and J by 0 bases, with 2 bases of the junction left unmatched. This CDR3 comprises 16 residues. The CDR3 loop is CASSLALAGSTDTQYF. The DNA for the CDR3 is TGCGCCAGCAGCTTGGCCCTAGCGGGGAGCACAGATACGCAGTATTTT.

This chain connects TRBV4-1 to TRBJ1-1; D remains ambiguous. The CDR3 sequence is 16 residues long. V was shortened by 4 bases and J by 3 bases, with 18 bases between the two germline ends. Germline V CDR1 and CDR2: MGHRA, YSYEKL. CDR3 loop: CASSLTLFQLDTEAFF. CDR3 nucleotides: TGCGCCAGCAGCCTAACCCTGTTTCAGTTGGACACTGAAGCTTTCTTT.